One sample yielded the 24 T cell receptor beta chains listed below, sequenced in a study of CD8+ T cells in alopecia areata. Following extraction, RNA underwent reverse transcription to cDNA, which served as the sequencing template. The assay was immunoSEQ multiplex PCR, and TCRdb's table has in-frame clones only and misses some. Of 64,000 or so clones listed, 46% are singletons. Sample treatment: oral pan-JAK inhibitor, 5-10 mg twice daily. This specimen consisted of CD8+ T cells sorted from blood, obtained between weeks 36 and 40, from a patient treated with tofacitinib. The source is a human donor with alopecia areata.

This chain connects TRBV30 to TRBJ2-7, with a weak D call TRBD2 (7 bases). This CDR3 has 14 residues. V lost 0 bases, J lost 4 bases, and 13 bases lay in between. Germline V CDR1 and CDR2: GTSNPN, SVGIG (reference sequence). In nucleotides, the CDR3 is TGTGCCTGGAGTGTATTAGGGGGGGCATACGAGCAGTACTTC. Amino acid sequence: CAWSVLGGAYEQYF.

This rearrangement joins TRBV11-2 to TRBJ2-1; TRBD1 might be the D (6 bases). The germline gives CDR1 SGHAT, CDR2 FQNNGV. The CDR3 covers 13 residues. V was shortened by 9 bases and J by 7 bases, with 16 bases between the two germline ends. The CDR3 sequence: CASDTGSGNEQFF. The CDR3 nucleotides read TGTGCCAGTGACACAGGGTCGGGGAATGAGCAGTTCTTC.

The chain recombines TRBV2 with TRBJ2-1, with TRBD2 matching over 9 bases. V trimming: 5 bases; J trimming: 5 bases; junction bases outside the gene matches: 10. Germline CDR1 and CDR2: SNHLY and FYNNEI. This CDR3 spans 16 amino acids. The CDR3 spells CASSRLAGEAHNEQFF. CDR3 bases: TGTGCCAGCAGTCGATTAGCGGGAGAGGCTCACAATGAGCAGTTCTTC.

As for this clone: An end of the junction does not agree with germline; a read error may underlie this. The V call is TRBV27, the J call TRBJ2-2, with no clear D. The CDR3 has 16 residues. Germline loops: CDR1 MNHEY, CDR2 SMNVEV (reference sequence). The CDR3 region is CASNLRAKLNTGELFF. In nucleotides, the CDR3 is TGTGCCAGCAATTTAAGGGCCAAACTGAACACCGGGGAGCTGTTTTTT.

This clone was picked up a small number of times. J is TRBJ2-1 and V is TRBV7-9; weak D call: TRBD2 (6 bases). Germline V lookup: CDR1 SEHNR, CDR2 FQNEAQ (reference sequence). Trimming cost V 5 bases and J 0 bases, with 8 bases left between them. The CDR3 has 14 residues. The CDR3 loop is CASSGDFSYNEQFF. In DNA, the CDR3 is TGTGCCAGCAGCGGGGACTTCTCCTACAATGAGCAGTTCTTC.

The J gene is TRBJ2-3, the V gene TRBV9; TRBD1 aligns across 7 bases. CDR1 and CDR2 (germline): SGDLS, YYNGEE. The CDR3 covers 16 residues. Trimming cost V 4 bases and J 2 bases; bases outside gene matches: 10. Here the CDR3 DNA reads TGTGCCAGCAGCCCCCACCGGGACAGAGACACAGATACGCAGTATTTT. This translates into CASSPHRDRDTDTQYF.

The gene calls are TRBV29-1 and TRBJ1-1; D is possibly TRBD1 (6 bases). The CDR3 is 13 amino acids. Trimming took 8 bases from V and 1 from J, leaving 14 bases between them. Germline lookup yields CDR1 SQVTM and CDR2 ANQGSEA. In DNA form, the CDR3 reads TGCAGCTCCGAGGGGGAGACGAACACTGAAGCTTTCTTT. Its protein product is CSSEGETNTEAFF.

The genes are TRBV30 and TRBJ1-1; D gene ambiguous. The CDR3 runs to 14 residues. Germline values: CDR1 GTSNPN, CDR2 SVGIG (reference sequence). V lost 3 bases and J 4 bases, leaving 15 bases between the germline ends. CDR3 sequence reads: CAWSTLLFSTEAFF. The CDR3 DNA is TGTGCCTGGAGCACCCTACTATTTAGCACTGAAGCTTTCTTT.

V gene TRBV6-1 combines with J gene TRBJ2-4; no clear D gene. Per the germline V gene, CDR1 is MNHNS and CDR2 is SASEGT. V lost 6 bases and J lost 8, with 11 bases in between. This CDR3 is 12 amino acids long. The CDR3 here is CASSKRGDIQYF. The CDR3, as DNA: TGTGCCAGCAGCAAAAGAGGAGACATTCAGTACTTC.

This chain links TRBV29-1 with TRBJ1-3; 9 bases match TRBD1. This CDR3 contains 16 residues. V shed 8 bases, J shed 3 bases, and the junction held 14 bases outside the gene matches. CDR1 SQVTM and CDR2 ANQGSEA come from the germline V gene. The CDR3 DNA is TGCAGCCCCCCCGAGCCGGGACAGGGCAATGGAAACACCATATATTTT. This gives the protein CSPPEPGQGNGNTIYF. Combining the CDR3 with reference TRBV29-1 and TRBJ1-3 gives the whole variable domain SAVISQKPSRDICQRGTSLTIQCQVDSQVTMMFWYRQQPGQSLTLIATANQGSEATYESGFVIDKFPISRPNLTFSTLTVSNMSPEDSSIYLCSPPEPGQGNGNTIYFGEGSWLTVV.

This clone was counted only a few times. The rearrangement links TRBV4-1 to TRBJ2-1; no clear D. This CDR3 has 15 amino acids. V was clipped by 7 bases and J by 8 bases, with 21 bases between them. Looked up from germline, CDR1 is MGHRA and CDR2 is YSYEKL. CDR3 coding DNA: TGCGCCAGCACCCACGGGCCTCAAACTGGGGATGAGCAGTTCTTC. Its protein is CASTHGPQTGDEQFF.

The V gene is TRBV4-1, the J gene TRBJ1-5, with 8 bases identical to TRBD1. The CDR3 is 16 amino acids. The germline CDR1 and CDR2 sequences are MGHRA and YSYEKL. V was pared by 2 bases and J by 1 base, with 4 bases of the junction left unmatched. The DNA of the CDR3 is TGCGCCAGCAGCCAAAAACAGGGGGGGAGCAATCAGCCCCAGCATTTT. Protein sequence: CASSQKQGGSNQPQHF.

The V and J genes are TRBV19 and TRBJ2-1; no definite D call. V shed 1 base and J shed 9 bases, with 7 bases lying between them. The germline V gene encodes CDR1 LNHDA and CDR2 SQIVND (reference sequence). CDR3 size: 12 residues. The DNA for the CDR3 is TGTGCCAGTAGTATAGGGACCGCTGAGCAGTTCTTC. This gives the protein CASSIGTAEQFF. Complete variable domain (other parts from reference TRBV19 and TRBJ2-1): DGGITQSPKYLFRKEGQNVTLSCEQNLNHDAMYWYRQDPGQGLRLIYYSQIVNDFQKGDIAEGYSVSREKKESFPLTVTSAQKNPTAFYLCASSIGTAEQFFGPGTRLTVL.

This clone appeared a few times. This CDR3 is CSVEGLGDRRYEQYF. The CDR3 coding sequence is TGCAGCGTTGAAGGGTTAGGAGACCGGCGCTACGAGCAGTACTTC. The chain recombines TRBV29-1 with TRBJ2-7; D unclear. Per germline, CDR1 SQVTM and CDR2 ANQGSEA. The ends were cut back, 1 base at V and 3 bases at J, with 16 bases in the middle. The CDR3 spans 15 residues.

There are many counts of this clone. The chain recombines TRBV7-2 with TRBJ2-2, with D perhaps matching TRBD2 (6 bases). With 2 bases removed from V and 6 bases from J, the gap between germline ends came to 10 bases. Germline V gives CDR1 SGHTA, CDR2 FQGNSA. The length of the CDR3 is 14 residues. Here the CDR3 reads CASSLMPGAGELFF. The CDR3 nucleotides are TGTGCCAGCAGCTTAATGCCGGGAGCCGGGGAGCTGTTTTTT. The full variable domain, with the rest looked up from reference TRBV7-2 and TRBJ2-2, is GAGVSQSPSNKVTEKGKDVELRCDPISGHTALYWYRQSLGQGLEFLIYFQGNSAPDKSGLPSDRFSAERTGGSVSTLTIQRTQQEDSAVYLCASSLMPGAGELFFGEGSRLTVL.

This clone appeared a few times. The V call is TRBV29-1, the J call TRBJ2-3; tentative D call: TRBD2 (6 bases). V gave up 4 bases and J gave up 4 bases, with 12 bases separating them. This CDR3 has 13 residues. Germline V gives CDR1 SQVTM, CDR2 ANQGSEA. The CDR3 is CSVVGGDADTQYF. Here the CDR3 DNA reads TGCAGCGTTGTAGGAGGGGACGCAGATACGCAGTATTTT.

The V and J genes are TRBV30 and TRBJ1-1; D may be TRBD1 (6 bases). Germline loops: CDR1 GTSNPN, CDR2 SVGIG (reference sequence). Trimming shortened V by 3 bases and J by 5 bases, and 10 bases separated the two germline ends. The CDR3 covers 12 residues. CDR3 loop: CAWSEGGTEAFF. CDR3 bases: TGTGCCTGGAGCGAGGGGGGGACTGAAGCTTTCTTT.

V and J are TRBV7-6 and TRBJ2-3, with 8 positions matching TRBD2. CDR1 and CDR2 (germline): SGHVS, FNYEAQ. V shed 1 base, J shed 4 bases, and the junction held 10 bases outside the gene matches. This CDR3 spans 17 amino acids. The CDR3, as DNA: TGTGCCAGCAGCTTAGAGTCGTCGGGAGGGCTCGCAGATACGCAGTATTTT. Its translation is CASSLESSGGLADTQYF.

J is TRBJ2-3 and V is TRBV15; possibly TRBD1 for D (5 bases). The CDR3 extends over 12 amino acids. V dropped 9 bases and J dropped 5 bases, with 12 bases sitting between them. Germline loops: CDR1 LNHNV, CDR2 YYDKDF (reference sequence). The DNA of the CDR3 is TGTGCCACGGGGCAGGTGGGAGATACGCAGTATTTT. It codes for CATGQVGDTQYF.

The chain carries TRBV4-1 and TRBJ2-7, with TRBD2 as a possible D gene (6 bases). V lost 1 base and J lost 5, with 18 bases in between. Germline V gene lookup returns CDR1 MGHRA and CDR2 YSYEKL. The CDR3 covers 16 residues. The CDR3 bases are TGCGCCAGCAGCCAAGGCGGGACTGACATGGGGGACGAGCAGTACTTC. Residues: CASSQGGTDMGDEQYF.

The chain couples TRBV30 to TRBJ1-5; unclear D gene. V dropped 2 bases and J dropped 8 bases, with 10 bases sitting between them. Germline assignment: CDR1 GTSNPN and CDR2 SVGIG (reference sequence). The CDR3 is 12 residues long. As DNA, the CDR3 is TGTGCCTGGAGTTCCCTTAATGAGCCCCAGCATTTT. Translation gives CAWSSLNEPQHF.

This clone has a handful of counts. The rearrangement uses TRBV25-1 and TRBJ2-5, with TRBD2 matching over 8 bases. This CDR3 comprises 11 residues. Trimming removed 8 bases from V and 9 bases from J; junction bases left unmatched: 5. CDR1 MGHDK and CDR2 SYGVNS come from the germline V gene. In DNA, the CDR3 is TGTGCCAGCGGCCCGGGGGGGTCCCAGTACTTC. Its translation: CASGPGGSQYF. The whole variable domain, remainder taken from reference TRBV25-1 and TRBJ2-5, is EADIYQTPRYLVIGTGKKITLECSQTMGHDKMYWYQQDPGMELHLIHYSYGVNSTEKGDLSSESTVSRIRTEHFPLTLESARPSHTSQYLCASGPGGSQYFGPGTRLLVL.

This clone was seen only a few times. The V call is TRBV7-8, the J call TRBJ2-5; possibly TRBD1 for D (6 bases). The CDR3 loop spans 14 amino acids. From germline, CDR1 is SGHVS and CDR2 FQNEAQ. V lost 5 bases, J lost 1 base, and 11 bases lay in between. The CDR3 DNA reads TGTGCCAGCAGCAAAAGGACAGCCCAAGAGACCCAGTACTTC. Protein: CASSKRTAQETQYF.

This clone was picked up a small number of times. This chain links TRBV29-1 with TRBJ2-2; D is perhaps TRBD2 (6 bases). Germline-derived CDR1 and CDR2 are SQVTM and ANQGSEA. V lost 3 bases, J lost 6 bases, and 11 bases lay in between. The CDR3 runs 13 residues. CDR3 DNA: TGCAGCGTTGACCGACTAGATGCCGGGGAGCTGTTTTTT. Protein product: CSVDRLDAGELFF.